This T cell receptor beta chain came from a study of CD8 T cells in acute hepatitis C reinfection. TCRdb keeps only in-frame clones here, not all; method: immunoSEQ multiplex PCR. This sample has over a thousand clones, with about 44% found just once. Sample time point: acute HCV infection, within 168 days of estimated infection date. Hepatitis C virus-specific T cells were sequenced directly ex vivo without in vitro expansion. Germline lookup yields CDR1 MNHNY and CDR2 SVGAGI (reference sequence). The ends were cut back, 2 bases at V and 2 bases at J, with 15 bases in the middle. The CDR3 has 16 amino acids. Study-level results: Few CDR3s matched those for other epitopes. Diversity was high, without significant differences between resolver and chronic groups. Preferential TRBV04 and TRBV06 usage appeared in all groups and was not explained by the naive pool.

The genes are TRBV6-6 and TRBJ1-2; possibly TRBD1 for D (5 bases). Here the sequenced sample was HCV NS3-1073 tetramer-sorted CD8+ T cells from PBMCs, taken during acute infection. This TCR was sampled from a young woman with chronic hepatitis C. CDR3 nucleotides: TGTGCCAGCAGTTACCCTCTCGGGGCGGTGAACTATGGCTACACCTTC. Translating gives CASSYPLGAVNYGYTF.